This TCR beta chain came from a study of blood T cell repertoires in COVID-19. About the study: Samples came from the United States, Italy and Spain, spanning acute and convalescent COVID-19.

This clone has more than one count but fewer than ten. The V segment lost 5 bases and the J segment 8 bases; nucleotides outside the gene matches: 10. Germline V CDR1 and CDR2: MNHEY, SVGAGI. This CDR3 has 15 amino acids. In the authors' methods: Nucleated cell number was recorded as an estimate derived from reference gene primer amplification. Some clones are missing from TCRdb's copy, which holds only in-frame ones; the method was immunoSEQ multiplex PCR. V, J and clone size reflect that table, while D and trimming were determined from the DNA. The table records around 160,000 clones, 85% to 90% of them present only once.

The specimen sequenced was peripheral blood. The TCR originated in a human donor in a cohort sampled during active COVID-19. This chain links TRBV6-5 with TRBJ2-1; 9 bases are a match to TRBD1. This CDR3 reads CASSTGTGILDEQFF. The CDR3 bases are TGTGCCAGCAGTACCGGGACAGGGATTTTGGATGAGCAGTTCTTC.